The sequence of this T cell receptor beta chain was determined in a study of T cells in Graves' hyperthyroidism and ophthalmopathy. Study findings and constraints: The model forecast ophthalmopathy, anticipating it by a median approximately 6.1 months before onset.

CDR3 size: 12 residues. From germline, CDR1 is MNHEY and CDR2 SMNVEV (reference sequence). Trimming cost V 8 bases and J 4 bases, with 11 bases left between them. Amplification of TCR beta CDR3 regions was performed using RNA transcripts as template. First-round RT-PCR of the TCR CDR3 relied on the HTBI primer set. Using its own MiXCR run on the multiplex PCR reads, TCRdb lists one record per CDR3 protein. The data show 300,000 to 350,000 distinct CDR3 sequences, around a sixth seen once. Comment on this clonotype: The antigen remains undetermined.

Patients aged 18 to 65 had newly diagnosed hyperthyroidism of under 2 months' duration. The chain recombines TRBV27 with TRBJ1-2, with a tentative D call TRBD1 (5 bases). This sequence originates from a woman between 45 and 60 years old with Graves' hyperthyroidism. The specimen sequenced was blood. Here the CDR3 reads CASSGGGYGYTF. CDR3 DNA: TGTGCCAGCTCCGGGGGTGGCTATGGCTACACCTTC.